The text below deals with one T cell receptor (beta chain). Its antigen is still unknown. The data were obtained in a study of cytomegalovirus exposure and HLA in healthy donors. The V gene's germline CDR1 is SGHRS and CDR2 YFSETQ. The CDR3 extends over 15 amino acids. Trimming removed 4 bases at V and 7 bases at J, with 18 bases between. Points from the study as a whole: Reportedly, diagnosis of cytomegalovirus status by the classifier showed high specificity and sensitivity. Within the 120 validation repertoires, first-cohort TCR clusters tended to co-occur, according to a later analysis.

TCRdb's copy holds only in-frame clones and misses some; the assay was immunoSEQ multiplex PCR. The table records fewer than 95,000 clones, 94% of them present only once. The donors were part of the validation cohort of over a hundred subjects. That cohort was separate from the first cohort, which comprised about 670 subjects. This sequence originates from a woman between 18 and 29 years old in good health and CMV-seronegative. V gene TRBV5-1 combines with J gene TRBJ2-1; weak D call: TRBD2 (5 bases). The sequenced sample consisted of PBMCs. The CDR3 is CASSPVLDPGNEQFF. Written as DNA, the CDR3 is TGCGCCAGCAGCCCCGTATTGGACCCGGGGAATGAGCAGTTCTTC.